The clone carrying this TCR beta chain was observed a single time. Antigen: not known. The data were taken from a study of T cells in narcolepsy. Study-level findings and limits: Some memory CD4+ repertoires had no autoreactive clone sequences. Healthy controls reportedly lacked the autoreactive clonotypes serially found in patients' blood.

V was pared by 1 base and J by 4 bases, with 9 bases of the junction left unmatched. CDR1 SGHDT and CDR2 YYEEEE come from the germline V gene. The CDR3 runs to 16 residues. Clones were read by immunoSEQ multiplex PCR, and TCRdb kept only the in-frame ones, dropping some. This sample has tens of thousands of clones, with roughly 78% found just once. The chain recombines TRBV5-6 with TRBJ2-5; 8 nucleotides align to TRBD1. The sequenced sample was memory (CD45RA-) CD4+ T cells from blood. The clonotype was recovered from a human donor in good health. The DNA of the CDR3 is TGTGCCAGCAGCTTGAGCGGACAGGGAACGGGAGAGACCCAGTACTTC. Its translation is CASSLSGQGTGETQYF.